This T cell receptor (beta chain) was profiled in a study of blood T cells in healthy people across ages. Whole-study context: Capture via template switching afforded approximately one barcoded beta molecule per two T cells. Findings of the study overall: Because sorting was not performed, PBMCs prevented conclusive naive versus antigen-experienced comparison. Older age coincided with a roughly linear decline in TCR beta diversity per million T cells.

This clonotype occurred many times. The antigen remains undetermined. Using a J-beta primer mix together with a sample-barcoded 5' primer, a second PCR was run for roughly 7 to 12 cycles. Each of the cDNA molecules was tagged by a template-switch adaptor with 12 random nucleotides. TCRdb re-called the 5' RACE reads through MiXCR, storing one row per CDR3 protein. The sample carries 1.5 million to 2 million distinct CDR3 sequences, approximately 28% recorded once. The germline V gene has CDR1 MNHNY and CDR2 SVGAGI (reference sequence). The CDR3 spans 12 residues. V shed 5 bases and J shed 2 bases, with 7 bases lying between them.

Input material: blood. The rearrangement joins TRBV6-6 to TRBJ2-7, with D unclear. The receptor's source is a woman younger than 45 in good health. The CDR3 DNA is TGTGCCAGCAGTGGCAGCACCTACGAGCAGTACTTC. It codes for CASSGSTYEQYF.